Listed below are T cell receptor beta chains from one sample, sequenced in a study of T cell clonotyping in hematopoietic cell transplantation. This table comes from immunoSEQ multiplex PCR, and its TCRdb copy is limited to in-frame clones, with some not included. The sample has around 19,000 clones; roughly 86% are singletons. The sample in question was peripheral blood mononuclear cells, obtained before stem cell transplant. The receptors were sampled from a man aged 45-65 years with acute myeloid leukemia. Some clones in this sample may be carry-over from other donors' samples. Both conserved end residues are part of each CDR3. Fields, in order: V gene, clone size, J gene, D gene, CDR3 DNA, CDR3 protein. D genes are given only for firm matches. Clone size is shown for a subset of rows, as once, few, many or a class of expanded clone.

v_call: TRBV5-1; clone_size: -; j_call: TRBJ1-1; d_call: -; cdr3_nt: TGCGCCAGCAGCTTATTATCCAGAACCGAAGCTTTCTTT; cdr3_aa: CASSLLSRTEAFF
v_call: TRBV19; clone_size: -; j_call: TRBJ1-2; d_call: TRBD1; cdr3_nt: TGTGCCAGTAGTACCGGGACAGCCTTTTATGGCTACACCTTC; cdr3_aa: CASSTGTAFYGYTF
v_call: TRBV19; clone_size: few; j_call: TRBJ1-1; d_call: -; cdr3_nt: TGTGCCAGCTCGACCGGGGGCCTCGGCGGGTGGTGGGCTTTCTTT; cdr3_aa: CASSTGGLGGWWAFF
v_call: TRBV27; clone_size: few; j_call: TRBJ1-2; d_call: -; cdr3_nt: TGTGCCAGCAGTTCAGCCGGTCCCTCCTACTATGGCTACACCTTC; cdr3_aa: CASSSAGPSYYGYTF
v_call: TRBV4-2; clone_size: -; j_call: TRBJ2-1; d_call: -; cdr3_nt: TGTGCCAGCAGCCAAAGCCAGGGTATTACCTACAATGAGCAGTTCTTC; cdr3_aa: CASSQSQGITYNEQFF
v_call: TRBV30; clone_size: -; j_call: TRBJ2-7; d_call: -; cdr3_nt: TGTGCCTGGAGACAGGGCTACGAGCAGTACTTC; cdr3_aa: CAWRQGYEQYF
v_call: TRBV6-6; clone_size: few; j_call: TRBJ1-1; d_call: -; cdr3_nt: TGTGCCAGCAGGTCGGGACAATATGAAGCTTTCTTT; cdr3_aa: CASRSGQYEAFF
v_call: TRBV28; clone_size: -; j_call: TRBJ2-7; d_call: -; cdr3_nt: TGTGCCAGCAGTACCGAGGGGGGTGTTGGCGAGCAGTACTTC; cdr3_aa: CASSTEGGVGEQYF
v_call: TRBV7-9; clone_size: -; j_call: TRBJ1-3; d_call: TRBD1; cdr3_nt: TGTGCCAGCAGCTTAATAGATTCCGACAGGGAAGTCTTT; cdr3_aa: CASSLIDSDREVF
v_call: TRBV4-3; clone_size: -; j_call: TRBJ2-3; d_call: -; cdr3_nt: TGCGCCAGCAGCCAAGATCGTGGGTTCAGCACAGATACGCAGTATTTT; cdr3_aa: CASSQDRGFSTDTQYF
v_call: TRBV6-5; clone_size: -; j_call: TRBJ1-2; d_call: TRBD1; cdr3_nt: TGTGCCAGCAGTTTAAGGACAGGGTTTAACTATGGCTACACCTTC; cdr3_aa: CASSLRTGFNYGYTF